The 27 T cell receptor beta chains presented below share a single source sample, sequenced in a study of T cell repertoires in cytomegalovirus infection. TCRdb processed the reads anew with MiXCR; each CDR3 protein has one entry. The table lists fewer than 350,000 distinct CDR3 sequences, more than 8% of them singletons, with over 3.5% in the top ten. The sample comprised PBMCs. The receptors shown here come from a human donor in good health (CMV status not recorded). Some clones in this sample may be carry-over from other donors' samples.

Ten or more counts support this clonotype. V usage is TRBV7-2 and J usage is TRBJ2-1; D unclear. This CDR3 is built from 13 residues. V lost 5 bases and J 8 bases, leaving 13 bases between the germline ends. The germline gives CDR1 SGHTA, CDR2 FQGNSA. The CDR3 DNA reads as TGTGCCAGCAGCCCCCCCCCGATCGATGAGCAGTTCTTC. It codes for CASSPPPIDEQFF.

In DNA, the CDR3 is TGTGCCAGCAGCCCTGCGGGGGCCGCGAACACTGAAGCTTTCTTT. This codes for CASSPAGAANTEAFF. The rearrangement links TRBV7-9 to TRBJ1-1, with D perhaps matching TRBD1 (6 bases). Germline V gene data show CDR1 as SEHNR and CDR2 as FQNEAQ (reference sequence). Trimming took off 5 bases at V and 1 base at J, with 14 bases between the two ends. The CDR3 totals 15 residues. Looking up the rest from reference TRBV7-9 and TRBJ1-1 gives the full variable domain: DTGVSQNPRHKITKRGQNVTFRCDPISEHNRLYWYRQTLGQGPEFLTYFQNEAQLEKSRLLSDRFSAERPKGSFSTLEIQRTEQGDSAMYLCASSPAGAANTEAFFGQGTRLTVV.

This clonotype has a count of ten or more. The DNA for the CDR3 is TGCAGTGCTACTACCTTTAATAGGGGACTTAGAGTCCCAGATACGCAGTATTTT. Amino acids: CSATTFNRGLRVPDTQYF. The chain has TRBV20-1 and TRBJ2-3, with D possibly being TRBD2 (6 bases). The CDR3 is 18 amino acids. Germline V gene data show CDR1 as DFQATT and CDR2 as SNEGSKA (reference sequence). The V gene lost 4 bases and the J gene lost 4 bases, with 27 bases spanning the gap.

This clonotype showed up just a few times. This rearrangement joins TRBV12-3 or TRBV12-4 to TRBJ1-5; unclear D gene. Trimming took 2 bases from V and 2 from J, leaving 4 bases between them. The CDR3 is 13 residues long. The CDR3 is CASSLKRNQPQHF. CDR3 sequence (DNA): TGTGCCAGCAGTTTAAAGCGCAATCAGCCCCAGCATTTT.

This clonotype was recorded at least ten times. The rearrangement links TRBV7-9 to TRBJ1-2, with 11 bases aligning to TRBD1. Germline lookup yields CDR1 SEHNR and CDR2 FQNEAQ (reference sequence). V dropped 3 bases and J dropped 7; count of bases not matched to a gene: 4. There are 14 residues in the CDR3. CDR3 nucleotides: TGTGCCAGCAGCTTCCAAGGGACAGGGGGTGGCTACACCTTC. This sequence encodes CASSFQGTGGGYTF. Combining the CDR3 with reference TRBV7-9 and TRBJ1-2 gives the whole variable domain DTGVSQNPRHKITKRGQNVTFRCDPISEHNRLYWYRQTLGQGPEFLTYFQNEAQLEKSRLLSDRFSAERPKGSFSTLEIQRTEQGDSAMYLCASSFQGTGGGYTFGSGTRLTVV.

The chain couples TRBV7-6 to TRBJ1-5; no firm D call. The CDR3 covers 14 residues. Germline-derived CDR1 and CDR2 are SGHVS and FNYEAQ. Trimming left V 1 base short and J 10 bases short, with 14 bases between. As DNA, the CDR3 is TGTGCCAGCAGCTTAGAACAAACAAGGGAACCCCAGCATTTT. The encoded protein is CASSLEQTREPQHF.

This clonotype turned up a few times. The chain couples TRBV6-2 or TRBV6-3 to TRBJ1-5, with D perhaps matching TRBD1 (5 bases). The CDR3 is 16 amino acids. Germline values: CDR1 MNHEY, CDR2 SVGEGT. Trimming removed 8 bases from V and 0 bases from J, with 17 bases in between. CDR3 sequence (DNA): TGTGCCAGCGGTTCATGGGGCGGCTATAGCAATCAGCCCCAGCATTTT. Amino acid sequence: CASGSWGGYSNQPQHF.

CDR3 in amino acids: CASSGSGLAGGNEQFF. CDR3 coding DNA: TGTGCCAGCAGCGGGTCGGGACTAGCGGGAGGGAATGAGCAGTTCTTC. The chain is built from TRBV7-2 and TRBJ2-1; TRBD2 aligns across 16 bases. The CDR3 is 16 amino acids. Germline V gene lookup returns CDR1 SGHTA and CDR2 FQGNSA. The junction had 5 bases not matched to a gene; V was cut back by 5 bases and J by 7 bases.

There are a few counts of this clonotype. This chain connects TRBV28 to TRBJ2-7; D ambiguous. CDR3 length equals 15 residues. Looked up from germline, CDR1 is MDHEN and CDR2 is SYDVKM. Trimming pared 1 base from V and 1 base from J, leaving 11 bases between. CDR3 DNA: TGTGCCAGCAGTTTATTAAGAGGCGGATCCTACGAGCAGTACTTC. Its translation is CASSLLRGGSYEQYF. Using reference TRBV28 and TRBJ2-7 for the parts outside the CDR3, the full variable domain is DVKVTQSSRYLVKRTGEKVFLECVQDMDHENMFWYRQDPGLGLRLIYFSYDVKMKEKGDIPEGYSVSREKKERFSLILESASTNQTSMYLCASSLLRGGSYEQYFGPGTRLTVT.

This clonotype was picked up a small number of times. The genes are TRBV29-1 and TRBJ2-3; D gene uncertain. V lost 2 bases to trimming and J lost 4 bases, with 7 bases between them. This CDR3 contains 12 residues. CDR1 and CDR2 (germline): SQVTM, ANQGSEA. The CDR3 protein is CSVEPLADTQYF. DNA of the CDR3: TGCAGCGTTGAACCCTTGGCAGATACGCAGTATTTT.

As to this clonotype: A read error may explain this, as a much larger clone is one base away. The chain employs TRBV7-9 and TRBJ1-6; D call uncertain. The CDR3 totals 13 residues. Germline V gene lookup returns CDR1 SEHNR and CDR2 FQNEAQ (reference sequence). The CDR3 is CASSLAGRPPPHF. The CDR3 nucleotides are TGTGCCAGCAGCTTAGCTGGGAGACCACCCCCCCACTTT.

This clonotype has more than one count but fewer than ten. The V gene is TRBV12-3 or TRBV12-4, the J gene TRBJ2-7; 10 positions match TRBD2. V shed 5 bases and J 5 bases; nucleotides not matched to a gene: 6. The CDR3 length is 14 residues. CDR3 protein: CASSLSGGVDEQYF. The CDR3 DNA sequence: TGTGCCAGCAGTCTCAGCGGGGGGGTAGACGAGCAGTACTTC.

This clonotype was found many times. The rearrangement joins TRBV6-2 or TRBV6-3 to TRBJ2-7; D perhaps matches TRBD1 (6 bases). The CDR3 is 14 amino acids. V shed 0 bases and J shed 2 bases, with 8 bases lying between them. The germline gives CDR1 MNHEY, CDR2 SVGEGT. The CDR3 region is CASSYSTGTYEQYF. The CDR3 DNA sequence: TGTGCCAGCAGTTACTCAACAGGGACCTACGAGCAGTACTTC.

The V call is TRBV12-3 or TRBV12-4, the J call TRBJ1-1; the match to TRBD1 covers 10 bases. V dropped 3 bases and J dropped 2; count of bases not matched to a gene: 9. The CDR3 has 17 amino acids. The DNA of the CDR3 is TGTGCCAGCAGTTTGAGGGGGACAGGGGCCCCAAACACTGAAGCTTTCTTT. Protein: CASSLRGTGAPNTEAFF.

This clonotype was counted at least ten times. The rearrangement uses TRBV7-6 and TRBJ2-5; D may be TRBD2 (5 bases). Trimming took 5 bases from V and 3 from J, leaving 10 bases between them. The CDR3 is made up of 13 amino acids. Germline CDR1 and CDR2: SGHVS and FNYEAQ. The CDR3 DNA follows: TGTGCCAGCAGCCCGGGAAGCAAAGAGACCCAGTACTTC. Translation: CASSPGSKETQYF.

The chain uses TRBV6-6 and TRBJ2-5, with no clear D. V lost 5 bases and J lost 1, with 14 bases in between. Germline V gives CDR1 MNHNY, CDR2 SVGAGI (reference sequence). The length of the CDR3 is 15 residues. This CDR3 is CASSVPGAIQETQYF. The CDR3 coding sequence is TGTGCCAGCAGTGTCCCAGGAGCGATCCAAGAGACCCAGTACTTC.

The V and J genes are TRBV2 and TRBJ2-1; D possibly matches TRBD1 or TRBD2 (5 bases each). The germline V gene has CDR1 SNHLY and CDR2 FYNNEI. This CDR3 has 16 amino acids. Trimming removed 1 base from V and 6 bases from J, with 16 bases in between. The CDR3 here is CASSEEPVGTANEQFF. The CDR3 DNA follows: TGTGCCAGCAGTGAAGAGCCTGTAGGGACCGCCAATGAGCAGTTCTTC.

There are a few counts of this clonotype. The CDR3 sequence: CASSYSMRISPLHF. The CDR3 DNA reads as TGTGCCAGCAGTTACTCGATGAGAATCTCACCCCTCCACTTT. The chain joins TRBV6-2 or TRBV6-3 to TRBJ1-6; D not resolved. Per germline, CDR1 MNHEY and CDR2 SVGEGT. The CDR3 is 14 amino acids. V lost 0 bases and J 10 bases, leaving 10 bases between the germline ends.

This clonotype was seen many times. The V call is TRBV7-2, the J call TRBJ2-5, with TRBD1 as a possible D gene (6 bases). The germline V gene has CDR1 SGHTA and CDR2 FQGNSA. V was cut by 7 bases and J by 5 bases, with 17 bases left in between. The CDR3 consists of 14 residues. The CDR3 nucleotides are TGTGCCAGCACCGTAATCGGGACACTGGAGACCCAGTACTTC. It is translated as CASTVIGTLETQYF.

This chain's CDR3 is CASSQFFSGVYYEQYF. Here the CDR3 DNA reads TGCGCCAGCAGCCAATTCTTTAGCGGAGTCTACTACGAGCAGTACTTC. This chain joins TRBV4-3 and TRBJ2-7; a possible D gene is TRBD2 (6 bases). The CDR3 totals 16 residues. Germline-derived CDR1 and CDR2 are LGHNA and YSLEER. Deletions cut 2 bases from V and 3 bases from J, with 17 bases between.

This clonotype has a count of ten or more. The chain couples TRBV2 to TRBJ2-2; 10 bases are a match to TRBD2. CDR1 is SNHLY and CDR2 is FYNNEI in the germline V gene. The CDR3 spans 19 residues. V gave up 7 bases and J gave up 5 bases; unmatched junction bases: 19. The CDR3, as DNA: TGTGCCAGCATCCAAGCGAGGCTAGCGGGAGAAAGGGAGACCGGGGAGCTGTTTTTT. It is translated as CASIQARLAGERETGELFF.

This clonotype was counted only a few times. V is TRBV19 and J is TRBJ1-1; D is unclear. The V gene's germline CDR1 is LNHDA and CDR2 SQIVND (reference sequence). CDR3 length: 11 residues. In DNA form, the CDR3 reads TGTGCGACGAATAGGAACACTGAAGCTTTCTTT. It is translated as CATNRNTEAFF. Full variable domain (outside the CDR3, taken from reference TRBV19 and TRBJ1-1): DGGITQSPKYLFRKEGQNVTLSCEQNLNHDAMYWYRQDPGQGLRLIYYSQIVNDFQKGDIAEGYSVSREKKESFPLTVTSAQKNPTAFYLCATNRNTEAFFGQGTRLTVV.

This clonotype was seen only a few times. V gene TRBV5-4 combines with J gene TRBJ2-7; 7 nucleotides match TRBD1. The V gene's germline CDR1 is SGHNT and CDR2 YYREEE (reference sequence). The CDR3 extends over 16 amino acids. With V trimmed by 0 bases and J by 3 bases, 9 bases remained unmatched. CDR3 nucleotides: TGTGCCAGCAGCTTGGATTTAGGGGGACAGAGCTACGAGCAGTACTTC. It yields the protein CASSLDLGGQSYEQYF.

The gene calls are TRBV12-3 or TRBV12-4 and TRBJ1-4; D is undetermined. This CDR3 has 16 amino acids. The V end was cut by 4 bases, the J end by 0 bases, with 12 bases between. In DNA form, the CDR3 reads TGTGCCAGCAGTTCCCGCGGGGTTGCAACTAATGAAAAACTGTTTTTT. Its protein product is CASSSRGVATNEKLFF.

In its sample, this clonotype was seen many times. This chain connects TRBV11-2 to TRBJ1-6; maybe TRBD1 (6 bases). V lost 5 bases and J 8 bases, leaving 16 bases between the germline ends. The CDR3 spans 15 residues. Germline CDR1 is SGHAT and CDR2 is FQNNGV. The CDR3 region has the DNA TGTGCCAGCAGCCCATGGACTGGGGGCGATTCACCCCTCCACTTT. This encodes CASSPWTGGDSPLHF.

This clonotype was counted many times. The chain joins TRBV12-3 or TRBV12-4 to TRBJ1-5, with D possibly being TRBD1 (6 bases). This CDR3 contains 16 residues. Trimming removed 8 bases from V and 0 bases from J, with 17 bases in between. CDR3 region: CASRNSGEGSNQPQHF. The CDR3 nucleotides read TGTGCCAGCCGGAATTCAGGGGAGGGTAGCAATCAGCCCCAGCATTTT.

The chain recombines TRBV20-1 with TRBJ1-4, with 7 bases identical to TRBD1. Germline CDR1 DFQATT, CDR2 SNEGSKA (reference sequence). The CDR3 totals 14 residues. The junction had 1 base not matched to a gene; V was cut back by 3 bases and J by 0 bases. The chain's CDR3 is CSARTGPTNEKLFF. The CDR3 bases are TGCAGTGCTAGGACAGGGCCAACTAATGAAAAACTGTTTTTT.